Shown below are 22 T cell receptor beta chains from a single sample sequenced in a study of T cells in Graves' hyperthyroidism and ophthalmopathy. Amplified TCR beta CDR3 regions came from RNA transcripts. HTBI primers were employed in a first-round RT-PCR of the TCR CDR3. TCRdb analysed the multiplex PCR reads with MiXCR anew, one entry per CDR3 protein. The sample carries about 380,000 distinct CDR3 sequences, around 18% recorded once. Source material: blood. The receptors were sampled from a man aged 18 to 29 with Graves' ophthalmopathy.

This clonotype was found a few times. This chain connects TRBV2 to TRBJ2-5, with D possibly matching TRBD2 (7 bases). The CDR3 runs 15 residues. CDR1 SNHLY and CDR2 FYNNEI come from the germline V gene. Trimming shortened V by 3 bases and J by 5 bases, and 16 bases separated the two germline ends. This CDR3 reads CASSDAGAGLETQYF. Here the CDR3 DNA reads TGTGCCAGCAGTGATGCGGGGGCGGGGCTGGAGACCCAGTACTTC. The whole variable domain, remainder taken from reference TRBV2 and TRBJ2-5, is EPEVTQTPSHQVTQMGQEVILRCVPISNHLYFYWYRQILGQKVEFLVSFYNNEISEKSEIFDDQFSVERPDGSNFTLKIRSTKLEDSAMYFCASSDAGAGLETQYFGPGTRLLVL.

This clonotype was observed many times. An end of the junction does not agree with germline; a read error may underlie this. The chain carries TRBV5-1 and TRBJ2-1; TRBD2 aligns across 15 bases. Per the germline V gene, CDR1 is SGHRS and CDR2 is YFSETQ. The length of the CDR3 is 16 residues. This CDR3 reads CASSLGTSGGRGEQFF. The CDR3 nucleotides read TGTGCCAGCAGCTTAGGGACTAGCGGGGGGCGGGGTGAGCAGTTCTTC.

In its sample, this clonotype was seen a few times. J is TRBJ2-7 and V is TRBV4-1; 7 bases are a match to TRBD1. Germline values: CDR1 MGHRA, CDR2 YSYEKL. CDR3 length equals 15 residues. V lost 0 bases and J lost 2; bases outside the gene matches: 4. The CDR3 coding sequence is TGCGCCAGCAGCCAAGAATGGACAGGTCCCTACGAGCAGTACTTC. Translated: CASSQEWTGPYEQYF.

CDR3 DNA sequence: TGTGCCACCAGCAGGTGGAGAGGAACCGGGGAGCTGTTTTTT. It translates to CATSRWRGTGELFF. The V and J genes are TRBV15 and TRBJ2-2; D ambiguous. The ends were cut back, 3 bases at V and 5 bases at J, with 10 bases in the middle. The germline gives CDR1 LNHNV, CDR2 YYDKDF (reference sequence). There are 14 residues in the CDR3.

This clonotype was seen ten or more times. V is TRBV24-1 and J is TRBJ1-1; the match to TRBD1 covers 11 bases. The germline V gene has CDR1 KGHDR and CDR2 SFDVKD. This CDR3 spans 12 amino acids. Trimming removed 5 bases from V and 11 bases from J; junction bases left unmatched: 3. The CDR3 nucleotides read TGTGCCACCAGTGTCGGGACAGGGGGTGCTTTCTTT. Amino acids: CATSVGTGGAFF.

V is TRBV27 and J is TRBJ2-2; 8 bases are a match to TRBD2. Germline V gene data show CDR1 as MNHEY and CDR2 as SMNVEV (reference sequence). The CDR3 covers 15 residues. The ends lost 6 bases at V and 4 bases at J; junction bases unmatched: 7. In DNA, the CDR3 is TGTGCCAGCAGCCGGGGGGGGGCCGGCACCGGGGAGCTGTTTTTT. Protein: CASSRGGAGTGELFF.

V is TRBV15 and J is TRBJ1-4; D is unclear. The V end was cut by 5 bases, the J end by 0 bases, with 10 bases between. This CDR3 has 15 residues. CDR1 LNHNV and CDR2 YYDKDF come from the germline V gene (reference sequence). The CDR3: CATSGRDTTNEKLFF. CDR3 bases: TGTGCCACCAGCGGCAGAGATACAACTAATGAAAAACTGTTTTTT.

This clonotype came up many times. The chain is built from TRBV20-1 and TRBJ1-1; D not certain. There are 16 residues in the CDR3. Trimming took off 5 bases at V and 3 bases at J, with 22 bases between the two ends. Per germline, CDR1 DFQATT and CDR2 SNEGSKA (reference sequence). For the CDR3, the DNA is TGCAGTGCTTTCATCGCAGGTCGGGCGTATGACACTGAAGCTTTCTTT. It codes for CSAFIAGRAYDTEAFF.

J is TRBJ2-2 and V is TRBV7-9, with 9 bases aligning to TRBD1. Per the germline V gene, CDR1 is SEHNR and CDR2 is FQNEAQ (reference sequence). This CDR3 contains 15 residues. With 5 bases clipped from V and 4 bases from J, the junction kept 5 bases outside the gene matches. The CDR3 loop is CASSQGQGRTGELFF. The CDR3 bases are TGTGCCAGCAGCCAAGGACAGGGGCGCACCGGGGAGCTGTTTTTT.

In this sample, this clonotype turned up many times. The rearrangement joins TRBV12-3 or TRBV12-4 to TRBJ1-2; D is perhaps TRBD1 (5 bases). This CDR3 is 15 amino acids long. V lost 2 bases, J lost 3 bases, and 13 bases lay in between. CDR3 in DNA: TGTGCCAGCAGTTTACAGGGATTCGTTGACTATGGCTACACCTTC. The encoded protein is CASSLQGFVDYGYTF.

The chain uses TRBV6-7 and TRBJ1-1; 12 bases match TRBD1. TRBV6-7 is identified as an open reading frame with a role that is uncertain. The CDR3 contains 16 residues. The V and J ends lost 6 bases and 7 bases, in that order; junction bases with no gene match: 12. The CDR3 is CASSLCQRDRGLEAFF. In DNA form, the CDR3 reads TGTGCCAGCAGCCTTTGCCAGCGGGACAGGGGGCTTGAAGCTTTCTTT.

CDR3 coding DNA: TGTGCCATCAGTGCCCAGGCCGGCGTCTATAATTCACCCCTCCACTTT. The encoded protein is CAISAQAGVYNSPLHF. This rearrangement joins TRBV10-3 to TRBJ1-6; no reliable D call. The CDR3 is 16 residues long. Trimming removed 4 bases at V and 3 bases at J, with 13 bases between. Germline V lookup: CDR1 ENHRY, CDR2 SYGVKD.

This clonotype was observed many times. The J gene is TRBJ2-3, the V gene TRBV7-9, with no clear D. V was clipped by 1 base and J by 4 bases, with 6 bases between them. The CDR3 covers 13 residues. Germline V lookup: CDR1 SEHNR, CDR2 FQNEAQ (reference sequence). CDR3 in DNA: TGTGCCAGCAGCTTAGAGCTTCCAGATACGCAGTATTTT. Encoded protein: CASSLELPDTQYF.

This clonotype was found many times. V usage is TRBV7-9 and J usage is TRBJ2-5; 8 nucleotides line up with TRBD2. Per the germline V gene, CDR1 is SEHNR and CDR2 is FQNEAQ (reference sequence). After removal of 6 bases from V and 1 base from J, the junction contained 7 bases not matched to a gene. This CDR3 contains 15 residues. CDR3 residues: CASRLGGGIQETQYF. In DNA form, the CDR3 reads TGTGCCAGCAGACTCGGGGGGGGCATCCAAGAGACCCAGTACTTC.

This chain connects TRBV18 to TRBJ2-7; TRBD1 aligns across 12 bases. The CDR3 extends over 15 amino acids. Germline assignment: CDR1 KGHSH and CDR2 LQKENI. The J segment lost 2 bases and the V segment lost 2 bases, leaving 1 base of the junction unmatched. CDR3 sequence (DNA): TGTGCCAGCTCACCAGGGACAGGGGGCACCTACGAGCAGTACTTC. As protein: CASSPGTGGTYEQYF.

The rearrangement joins TRBV29-1 to TRBJ2-1, with TRBD2 identical over 12 bases. CDR1 SQVTM and CDR2 ANQGSEA come from the germline V gene. The ends lost 2 bases at V and 0 bases at J; junction bases unmatched: 14. CDR3 length: 20 amino acids. The CDR3 DNA is TGCAGCGTTGAACAGTCTAGCGGGGGGGCCCTTTTTAGCTCCTACAATGAGCAGTTCTTC. This translates into CSVEQSSGGALFSSYNEQFF.

In its sample, this clonotype was seen a few times. The chain is built from TRBV25-1 and TRBJ1-5, with 8 bases lining up with TRBD1. Germline assignment: CDR1 MGHDK and CDR2 SYGVNS. CDR3 length: 19 residues. Trimming cost V 7 bases and J 1 base; bases outside gene matches: 18. The CDR3 loop is CASTRSSGQGSGSNQPQHF. The CDR3 DNA reads TGTGCCAGCACCAGGTCCTCCGGACAGGGTTCCGGGAGCAATCAGCCCCAGCATTTT.

This clonotype was seen a few times. This chain connects TRBV2 to TRBJ1-5; D ambiguous. Germline CDR1 is SNHLY and CDR2 is FYNNEI. V was shortened by 2 bases and J by 4 bases, with 15 bases between the two germline ends. The CDR3 is 16 amino acids. DNA of the CDR3: TGTGCCAGCAGTGAATTTTTGTTGTCAGCTAATCAGCCCCAGCATTTT. It specifies CASSEFLLSANQPQHF.

The chain couples TRBV6-1 to TRBJ1-2, with 10 bases aligning to TRBD1. Trimming cost V 6 bases and J 8 bases; bases outside gene matches: 9. The germline gives CDR1 MNHNS, CDR2 SASEGT. The CDR3 spans 14 residues. The CDR3 region has the DNA TGTGCCAGCAGGGGGACAGGGGTTTATCTCGGCTACACCTTC. Its protein is CASRGTGVYLGYTF.

This clonotype was counted ten times or more. V usage is TRBV5-6 and J usage is TRBJ2-3; D gene unclear. The CDR3 is made up of 12 amino acids. The V gene lost 5 bases and the J gene lost 2 bases, with 6 bases spanning the gap. Germline CDR1 is SGHDT and CDR2 is YYEEEE. The CDR3 region has the DNA TGTGCCAGCAGTTGGACCACAGATACGCAGTATTTT. Protein: CASSWTTDTQYF.

The J gene is TRBJ2-1, the V gene TRBV3-1; TRBD2 might be the D (5 bases). With 4 bases removed from V and 7 bases from J, the gap between germline ends came to 17 bases. The length of the CDR3 is 15 residues. The V gene's germline CDR1 is LGHDT and CDR2 YNNKEL (reference sequence). CDR3 sequence (DNA): TGTGCCAGCAGCCGGCCGGGCGGGTGGTTTAATGAGCAGTTCTTC. Its translation: CASSRPGGWFNEQFF.

The table lists this clonotype with a few counts. The DNA for the CDR3 is TGTGCCTCGAGAGGGGTGGGGGGATATGGCTACACCTTC. This codes for CASRGVGGYGYTF. This chain connects TRBV10-3 to TRBJ1-2, with D tentatively TRBD1 (5 bases). Trimming removed 11 bases at V and 5 bases at J, with 18 bases between. Germline V gene lookup returns CDR1 ENHRY and CDR2 SYGVKD. The CDR3 spans 13 residues.